The clone carrying this TCR beta chain was detected ten times or more. Its antigen is still unknown. The sample comes from a study of T cells in Graves' hyperthyroidism and ophthalmopathy. The CDR3 sequence is 16 residues long. The trim removed 7 bases at V and 7 bases at J, leaving 16 bases unmatched. From germline, CDR1 is SNHLY and CDR2 FYNNEI. The study, taken as a whole, reports: Peripheral blood also featured most of the thyroid clonotypes expanded above 0.001. The model's output predicted ophthalmopathy at a median of about 6.5 months prior to onset.

Amplification of TCR beta CDR3 regions was performed using RNA transcripts as template. The TCR CDR3 first-round RT-PCR relied on the HTBI primer set. TCRdb itself ran the multiplex PCR reads through MiXCR, one entry per CDR3 protein. Of under 250,000 distinct CDR3 sequences listed, 24% were seen once; the top ten hold roughly 32%. The chain is built from TRBV2 and TRBJ2-4; 7 bases agree with TRBD1. Source material: blood. The source of this sequence is a woman in her thirties or forties with Graves' ophthalmopathy. This CDR3 is CASNPDPGTVTNIQYF. The CDR3 nucleotides read TGTGCCAGCAACCCCGACCCCGGGACAGTTACTAACATTCAGTACTTC.